Detailed here is one T cell receptor (beta chain). The antigen remains undetermined. The data were obtained in a study of OX40 agonist ivuxolimab in advanced cancers. Study background: Patients with prior anti-PD-1, anti-PD-L1 or anti-CTLA-4 therapy were eligible; approximately 37% had some.

Using immunoSEQ multiplex PCR, the repertoire was profiled, and TCRdb retains in-frame clones only, with some absent. In the table there are some 40,000 clones, 85% to 95% of which are singletons. CDR1 is WNHNN and CDR2 is SYGVQD in the germline V gene (reference sequence). Trimming took 2 bases from V and 0 from J; bases not matched to a gene: 13. The CDR3 is made up of 20 amino acids. Points from the study as a whole: Expanded clones belonging to CD8+ T cells outnumbered, on average, those of CD4+.

The sequencing used CD4+ or CD8+ T cells sorted from blood, collected in a trial of the OX40 agonist ivuxolimab. The genes are TRBV10-1 and TRBJ2-1; 10 positions match TRBD2. This TCR derives from an adult with an advanced solid tumor such as melanoma, head and neck, liver or kidney cancer. The CDR3 coding sequence is TGCGCCAGCAGTGAGCCCCCTCTAGCGGGAGCCTCGAGCTCCTACAATGAGCAGTTCTTC. Its protein product is CASSEPPLAGASSSYNEQFF.